The entry that follows covers one T cell receptor beta chain sequence. The data are from a study of shared clonotypes between healthy human individuals. This CDR3 spans 14 amino acids. V gave up 2 bases and J gave up 3 bases; unmatched junction bases: 3. Germline V CDR1 and CDR2: MNHEY, SVGAGI. Produced via immunoSEQ multiplex PCR; TCRdb's table is partial and in-frame only. The table lists roughly 2.5 million clones, around nine tenths of them singletons. The authors divided CD4+ cells into CD45RA+ naive and CD45RA-negative memory subsets. The source is a man between 18 and 29 years old in good health. The chain joins TRBV6-5 to TRBJ1-1, with 7 bases identical to TRBD1. The sequenced sample was naive CD4+ T cells sorted from blood. Subset of the sample: CD45RA+ positively selected. The CDR3 reads CASSYRDSDTEAFF. The CDR3 DNA follows: TGTGCCAGCAGTTACCGGGACAGCGACACTGAAGCTTTCTTT.